The present TCR beta chain was sequenced within a study of T cell repertoires in cytomegalovirus infection. This clonotype was detected a few times. Using its own MiXCR run on the reads, TCRdb lists one record per CDR3 protein. The sample holds 740,000 or so distinct CDR3 sequences; approximately 40% are singletons and the top ten take around 3%. The CDR3 runs to 14 residues. The V and J ends lost 1 base and 3 bases respectively, with 9 bases between them. The germline CDR1 and CDR2 sequences are SGHVS and FNYEAQ. The sequenced sample consisted of PBMCs. The V and J genes are TRBV7-6 and TRBJ2-5; possibly TRBD1 for D (6 bases). This clonotype originated in a human donor in good health (CMV status not recorded). Some clones in this sample may be carry-over from other donors' samples. For the CDR3, the DNA is TGTGCCAGCAGCTTAGGCTGGACAGAAGAGACCCAGTACTTC. Its protein product is CASSLGWTEETQYF. The variable domain in full, completed from reference TRBV7-6 and TRBJ2-5, reads GAGVSQSPRYKVTKRGQDVALRCDPISGHVSLYWYRQALGQGPEFLTYFNYEAQQDKSGLPNDRFSAERPEGSISTLTIQRTEQRDSAMYRCASSLGWTEETQYFGPGTRLLVL.